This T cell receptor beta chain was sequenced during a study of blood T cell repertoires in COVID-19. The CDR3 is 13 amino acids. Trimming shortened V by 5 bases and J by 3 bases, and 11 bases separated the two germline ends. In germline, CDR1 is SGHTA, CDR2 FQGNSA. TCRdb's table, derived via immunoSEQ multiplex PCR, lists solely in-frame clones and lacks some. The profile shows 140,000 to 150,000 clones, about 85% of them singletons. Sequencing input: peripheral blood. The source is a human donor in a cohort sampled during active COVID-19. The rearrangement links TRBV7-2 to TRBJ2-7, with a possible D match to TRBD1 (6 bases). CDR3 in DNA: TGTGCCAGCAGCAGCTCACAGGGCTACGAGCAGTACTTC. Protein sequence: CASSSSQGYEQYF.